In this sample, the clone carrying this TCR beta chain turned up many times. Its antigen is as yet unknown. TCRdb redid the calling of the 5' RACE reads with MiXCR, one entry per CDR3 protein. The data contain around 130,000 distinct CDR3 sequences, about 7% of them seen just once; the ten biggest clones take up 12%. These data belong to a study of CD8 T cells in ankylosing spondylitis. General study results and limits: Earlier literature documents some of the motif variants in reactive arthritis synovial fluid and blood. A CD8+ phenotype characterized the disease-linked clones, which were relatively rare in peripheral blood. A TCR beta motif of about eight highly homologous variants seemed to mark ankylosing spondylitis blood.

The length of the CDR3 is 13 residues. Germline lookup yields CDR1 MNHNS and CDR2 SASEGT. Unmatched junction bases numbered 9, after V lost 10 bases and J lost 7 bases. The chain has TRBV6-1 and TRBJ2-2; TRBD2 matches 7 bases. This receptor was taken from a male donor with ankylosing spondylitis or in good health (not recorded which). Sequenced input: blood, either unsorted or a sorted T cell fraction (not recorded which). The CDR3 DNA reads TGTGCCATCTGGGGGGGAGCGGGCGGGGAGCTGTTTTTT. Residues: CAIWGGAGGELFF.